These T cell receptor beta chains were read from a single sample in a study of shared clonotypes between healthy human individuals. TCRdb keeps only in-frame clones here, not all; method: immunoSEQ multiplex PCR. The data hold 500,000 to 550,000 clones, with approximately 95% observed a single time. Sequences were obtained from naive CD4+ T cells sorted from blood. Source of these receptors: a woman aged 25 to 39 in good health. The CDR3 runs from the conserved cysteine through the conserved F or W. A D gene is named only where the DNA matches it firmly. Clone sizes are given selectively: once, few, many, or a class where the clone is expanded.

V gene: TRBV2
J gene: TRBJ2-7
clone size: -
CDR3 length: 13
D gene: TRBD2
CDR3 DNA: TGTGCCAGACGGACTAGCGGTTCCTACGAGCAGTACTTC
CDR3 protein: CARRTSGSYEQYF

V gene: TRBV19
J gene: TRBJ2-2
clone size: -
CDR3 length: 13
D gene: -
CDR3 DNA: TGTGCCAGTAGAAGTGGGGTAGGCGGGGAGCTGTTTTTT
CDR3 protein: CASRSGVGGELFF

V gene: TRBV7-8
J gene: TRBJ1-1
clone size: -
CDR3 length: 15
D gene: -
CDR3 DNA: TGTGCCAGCAGCTTATTCACCAGGGTGCCCGCTGAAGCTTTCTTT
CDR3 protein: CASSLFTRVPAEAFF

V gene: TRBV7-6
J gene: TRBJ2-7
clone size: -
CDR3 length: 13
D gene: -
CDR3 DNA: TGTGCCAGCAGCTTGGCAGATACCTACGAGCAGTACTTC
CDR3 protein: CASSLADTYEQYF

V gene: TRBV7-9
J gene: TRBJ2-7
clone size: -
CDR3 length: 14
D gene: TRBD2
CDR3 DNA: TGTGCCAGCGTGCTAGCGGGAGCTTCCGGCGAGCAGTACTTC
CDR3 protein: CASVLAGASGEQYF

V gene: TRBV5-6
J gene: TRBJ2-3
clone size: -
CDR3 length: 16
D gene: TRBD2
CDR3 DNA: TGTGCCAGCAGCTTGGATCGGGGGGTTCTGTCAGATACGCAGTATTTT
CDR3 protein: CASSLDRGVLSDTQYF

V gene: TRBV28
J gene: TRBJ2-3
clone size: -
CDR3 length: 17
D gene: TRBD2
CDR3 DNA: TGTGCCAGCAGTTTCGGTTATGGGACTATCGGCACAGATACGCAGTATTTT
CDR3 protein: CASSFGYGTIGTDTQYF

V gene: TRBV11-2
J gene: TRBJ1-4
clone size: -
CDR3 length: 16
D gene: -
CDR3 DNA: TGTGCCAGCAGCTACCCGGCCGGCGTTCCGAATGAAAAACTGTTTTTT
CDR3 protein: CASSYPAGVPNEKLFF

V gene: TRBV2
J gene: TRBJ2-3
clone size: once
CDR3 length: 14
D gene: TRBD2
CDR3 DNA: TGTGCCAGCAGTCGGACTAGTGTGACAGATACGCAGTATTTT
CDR3 protein: CASSRTSVTDTQYF

V gene: TRBV28
J gene: TRBJ1-2
clone size: once
CDR3 length: 13
D gene: -
CDR3 DNA: TGTGCCAGCAGCCGTAGGGGGTTCTATGGCTACACCTTC
CDR3 protein: CASSRRGFYGYTF

V gene: TRBV28
J gene: TRBJ2-6
clone size: -
CDR3 length: 17
D gene: -
CDR3 DNA: TGTGCCAGCAGCCCACTGGGCCGAGTTTCTGGGGCCAACGTCCTGACTTTC
CDR3 protein: CASSPLGRVSGANVLTF